This T cell receptor beta chain came from a study of cytomegalovirus exposure and HLA in healthy donors. General study findings and limits: Later on, a genetic analysis was performed. It linked a missense variant in DCLRE1C with V- and J-gene trimming of TCR beta.

Concerning this clone: What it binds is not known.

The germline V gene encodes CDR1 KGHSH and CDR2 LQKENI. Deletions cut 5 bases from V and 7 bases from J, with 12 bases between. The CDR3 spans 13 residues. The PCR made use of 60 Vbeta and 13 Jbeta primers. Original analysis: An analysis performed later counted 70 million to 90 million unique TCR beta chains (roughly 11 million of them shared). Using immunoSEQ multiplex PCR, the repertoire was profiled, and TCRdb retains in-frame clones only, with some absent. The DNA gave D and trimming, while V, J and clone size come from that table. The table has about 140,000 clones, about 80% seen once. The sample taken for sequencing was PBMCs. The genes are TRBV18 and TRBJ1-5; D unclear. The TCR comes from a man between 25 and 39 years old in good health and CMV-seronegative. The CDR3 sequence: CASSIAAQQPQHF. In DNA form, the CDR3 reads TGTGCCAGCTCAATCGCGGCTCAACAGCCCCAGCATTTT.